This T cell receptor beta chain was captured in a study of glioma-infiltrating T cells after dendritic cell vaccination. Across the study: At biweekly intervals, patients got three intradermal dendritic cell vaccine injections.

The primer mix had 60 V beta and 13 J beta primers. Some clones are missing from TCRdb's copy, which holds only in-frame ones; the method was immunoSEQ multiplex PCR. In the table there are about 58,000 clones, around 85% of which are singletons. Time point given: after dendritic cell vaccination, including at tumor progression/relapse. Patients had residual fresh-frozen tumor tissue and more than two years of survival data. The CDR3 has 15 residues. Germline assignment: CDR1 SGDLS and CDR2 YYNGEE. The junction had 3 bases not matched to a gene; V was cut back by 2 bases and J by 3 bases. The chain combines TRBV9 with TRBJ2-2; 8 bases align to TRBD2. The origin of this receptor is a human donor with glioblastoma. This specimen was blood, taken after dendritic cell vaccination. In DNA form, the CDR3 reads TGTGCCAGCAGCGTTACTAGCGGATACACCGGGGAGCTGTTTTTT. Residues: CASSVTSGYTGELFF.